These 15 T cell receptor beta chains share one sample of origin, sequenced in a study of shared clonotypes between healthy human individuals. As defined, naive CD8 cells were CD45RO-negative and positively selected for CCR7, with terminally differentiated effector memory CD45RA+ cells excluded. The repertoire was sequenced with immunoSEQ multiplex PCR; TCRdb's copy has only in-frame clones and lacks some. The table includes approximately 590,000 clones, just under 97% detected once. The sample taken for sequencing was naive CD8+ T cells sorted from blood. These receptors originate from a woman aged 25 to 39 in good health.

This clone was seen a single time. The chain links TRBV27 to TRBJ2-2; no firm D call. Germline V gene data show CDR1 as MNHEY and CDR2 as SMNVEV (reference sequence). This CDR3 region has 13 residues. The germline V and J ends were trimmed by 4 bases and 6 bases, with 9 bases remaining between them. Here the CDR3 reads CASSSPVAGELFF. For the CDR3, the DNA is TGTGCCAGCAGTTCCCCTGTCGCCGGGGAGCTGTTTTTT.

This chain links TRBV9 with TRBJ2-5; 13 bases agree with TRBD2. This CDR3 is 16 amino acids long. With V trimmed by 0 bases and J by 5 bases, 4 bases remained unmatched. Germline CDR1 and CDR2: SGDLS and YYNGEE. CDR3 DNA sequence: TGTGCCAGCAGCGTAGGGACTAGCGGGAGTTGGGAGACCCAGTACTTC. Amino acid sequence: CASSVGTSGSWETQYF.

This chain joins TRBV19 and TRBJ1-2; TRBD1 aligns across 10 bases. Germline V gene sequence: CDR1 LNHDA, CDR2 SQIVND (reference sequence). The CDR3 loop spans 13 amino acids. With 6 bases clipped from V and 8 bases from J, the junction kept 6 bases outside the gene matches. CDR3 coding DNA: TGTGCCAGTAGGGGGACAGGGGTTCGGGGCTACACCTTC. Amino acids: CASRGTGVRGYTF.

This chain joins TRBV7-9 and TRBJ1-4; possibly TRBD1 for D (5 bases). This CDR3 has 14 amino acids. The germline CDR1 and CDR2 sequences are SEHNR and FQNEAQ (reference sequence). Between the trimmed V and J ends, which lost 5 bases and 3 bases, there was a span of 10 bases. CDR3 sequence: CASSPGSPNEKLFF. CDR3 in DNA: TGTGCCAGCAGCCCAGGGTCGCCTAATGAAAAACTGTTTTTT.

Concerning this clone itself: The same CDR3 also results from other DNA sequences found in this sample. The chain combines TRBV10-1 with TRBJ2-7; the D is unclear. Trimming pared 0 bases from V and 0 bases from J, leaving 3 bases between. The CDR3 has 13 residues. Germline lookup yields CDR1 WNHNN and CDR2 SYGVQD (reference sequence). In DNA, the CDR3 is TGCGCCAGCAGTGAGTCTGGCTCCTACGAGCAGTACTTC. This encodes CASSESGSYEQYF.

The chain carries TRBV19 and TRBJ2-2; 9 nucleotides line up with TRBD1. V shed 4 bases, J shed 6 bases, and the junction held 6 bases outside the gene matches. Per the germline V gene, CDR1 is LNHDA and CDR2 is SQIVND (reference sequence). The CDR3 has 15 residues. In DNA form, the CDR3 reads TGTGCCAGTAGTAAAGACAGGGGGATCGCCGGGGAGCTGTTTTTT. It specifies CASSKDRGIAGELFF.

The chain combines TRBV19 with TRBJ1-1; no reliable D call. Germline CDR1 LNHDA, CDR2 SQIVND (reference sequence). The CDR3 runs 13 residues. V lost 7 bases and J 3 bases, leaving 12 bases between the germline ends. The CDR3 here is CASIRLGYTEAFF. In nucleotides, the CDR3 is TGTGCCAGTATACGGCTGGGGTACACTGAAGCTTTCTTT.

The rearrangement uses TRBV11-2 and TRBJ1-1; D remains ambiguous. The germline V and J ends were trimmed by 3 bases and 4 bases, with 15 bases remaining between them. The CDR3 totals 15 residues. Germline assignment: CDR1 SGHAT and CDR2 FQNNGV. CDR3 in DNA: TGTGCCAGCAGCTTCGGTAGACTAGGTTCCACTGAAGCTTTCTTT. Amino acids: CASSFGRLGSTEAFF.

The rearrangement joins TRBV10-2 to TRBJ2-4, with D hard to call. Germline loops: CDR1 WSHSY, CDR2 SAAADI. The CDR3 has 16 amino acids. The ends were cut back, 7 bases at V and 0 bases at J, with 16 bases in the middle. In nucleotides, the CDR3 is TGCGCCAGCACACGAGGAGCTCAGCTAGCCAAAAACATTCAGTACTTC. Encoded protein: CASTRGAQLAKNIQYF.

V is TRBV28 and J is TRBJ1-5; no definite D call. Trimming removed 5 bases at V and 3 bases at J, with 11 bases between. Germline CDR1 is MDHEN and CDR2 is SYDVKM. The CDR3 sequence is 14 residues long. The CDR3 DNA follows: TGTGCCAGCAGTACCTCCGGATCCAATCAGCCCCAGCATTTT. Amino acids: CASSTSGSNQPQHF.

This clone was counted only a few times. This chain joins TRBV28 and TRBJ2-1; D remains unclear. The germline V and J ends were trimmed by 3 bases and 9 bases, with 6 bases remaining between them. The CDR3 extends over 11 amino acids. Germline CDR1 MDHEN, CDR2 SYDVKM. CDR3 DNA: TGTGCCAGCAGTTTTCCGGGTGAGCAGTTCTTC. It is translated as CASSFPGEQFF.

The chain links TRBV7-2 to TRBJ1-2; 9 nucleotides match TRBD1. This CDR3 has 16 amino acids. Germline V lookup: CDR1 SGHTA, CDR2 FQGNSA. V shed 5 bases, J shed 9 bases, and the junction held 16 bases outside the gene matches. The CDR3 reads CASSHKTGGAWISYTF. The CDR3 nucleotides read TGTGCCAGCAGCCACAAAACAGGGGGCGCATGGATAAGCTACACCTTC.

The gene calls are TRBV6-5 and TRBJ2-3; possibly TRBD2 for D (5 bases). There are 16 residues in the CDR3. V was trimmed by 4 bases and J by 2 bases, leaving 16 bases between them. CDR1 is MNHEY and CDR2 is SVGAGI in the germline V gene. The CDR3 is CASSSTLGRVTDTQYF. In DNA form, the CDR3 reads TGTGCCAGCAGTTCTACCCTAGGGAGAGTCACAGATACGCAGTATTTT.

Remarks on this clone: One end of the junction does not line up with germline, which may come from a read error. The chain couples TRBV6-6 to TRBJ1-1; D gene ambiguous. Germline loops: CDR1 MNHNY, CDR2 SVGAGI (reference sequence). This CDR3 is 12 amino acids long. Here the CDR3 reads CASSYSNSEAFF. DNA for the CDR3: TGTGCCAGCAGTTACTCGAACAGTGAAGCTTTCTTT.

This chain links TRBV15 with TRBJ2-2, with D uncertain. The germline V gene has CDR1 LNHNV and CDR2 YYDKDF (reference sequence). V was shortened by 1 base and J by 6 bases, with 12 bases between the two germline ends. This CDR3 has 15 residues. CDR3 DNA: TGTGCCACCAGCAGAGTGCGTCTACCCTCCGGGGAGCTGTTTTTT. Its protein product is CATSRVRLPSGELFF. The full variable domain, rest sourced from reference TRBV15 and TRBJ2-2, is DAMVIQNPRYQVTQFGKPVTLSCSQTLNHNVMYWYQQKSSQAPKLLFHYYDKDFNNEADTPDNFQSRRPNTSFCFLDIRSPGLGDTAMYLCATSRVRLPSGELFFGEGSRLTVL.